A selection of T cell receptor beta chains follows, all from one sample in a study of CD8 T cells in ankylosing spondylitis. MiXCR was run by TCRdb on the 5' RACE reads, yielding one entry per CDR3 protein. Here the sample spans approximately 440,000 distinct CDR3 sequences, 15% to 20% being singletons. Sequenced: blood, either unsorted or a sorted T cell fraction (not recorded which). The receptors were sampled from a male donor with ankylosing spondylitis. CDR3s include the opening cysteine and the closing phenylalanine or tryptophan. D genes are given only for firm matches. Size is omitted from some rows. Given values are once, few, many or a class for expanded clones.

J gene: TRBJ2-3; V gene: TRBV28; clone size: few; D gene: NA; CDR3 DNA: TGTGCCAGCAGTACCCCCGGGACAACGAGCACAGATACGCAGTATTTT; CDR3 protein: CASSTPGTTSTDTQYF
J gene: TRBJ1-1; V gene: TRBV20-1; clone size: many; D gene: TRBD1; CDR3 DNA: TGCAGTGCCCCCCCCGGGACAGTGAACACTGAAGCTTTCTTT; CDR3 protein: CSAPPGTVNTEAFF
J gene: TRBJ1-5; V gene: TRBV20-1; clone size: NA; D gene: TRBD1; CDR3 DNA: TGCAGTGCTAGGGGTGGGACAGGGGTGCATCAGCCCCAGCATTTT; CDR3 protein: CSARGGTGVHQPQHF
J gene: TRBJ2-7; V gene: TRBV20-1; clone size: NA; D gene: TRBD2; CDR3 DNA: TGCAGTGCTAGGGTCCCGGGGGGGGCGGGGGAGCAGTACTTC; CDR3 protein: CSARVPGGAGEQYF
J gene: TRBJ2-7; V gene: TRBV5-4; clone size: few; D gene: TRBD1; CDR3 DNA: TGTGCCAGCAGCGGACGGACAGGGGGCTCCTTTACCTACGAGCAGTACTTC; CDR3 protein: CASSGRTGGSFTYEQYF
J gene: TRBJ1-1; V gene: TRBV29-1; clone size: few; D gene: TRBD1; CDR3 DNA: TGCAGCGTGAAAGACAGGGGTATCACTGAAGCTTTCTTT; CDR3 protein: CSVKDRGITEAFF
J gene: TRBJ1-1; V gene: TRBV5-1; clone size: few; D gene: NA; CDR3 DNA: TGCGCCAGCAGCCCCCAGGGAGGTGGCACTGAAGCTTTCTTT; CDR3 protein: CASSPQGGGTEAFF
J gene: TRBJ2-1; V gene: TRBV9; clone size: NA; D gene: NA; CDR3 DNA: TGTGCCACAGCGCCCCGGGTTCCATCAAATGAGCAGTTCTTC; CDR3 protein: CATAPRVPSNEQFF
J gene: TRBJ1-3; V gene: TRBV4-1; clone size: few; D gene: TRBD1; CDR3 DNA: TGCGCCAGCAGCCTCCGGACAGGCTTTGGAAACACCATATATTTT; CDR3 protein: CASSLRTGFGNTIYF
J gene: TRBJ2-7; V gene: TRBV12-3/TRBV12-4; clone size: few; D gene: TRBD2; CDR3 DNA: TGTGCCAGTCAGCGGGCGGGAGCCTACGAGCAGTACTTC; CDR3 protein: CASQRAGAYEQYF
J gene: TRBJ2-1; V gene: TRBV7-2; clone size: few; D gene: NA; CDR3 DNA: TGTGCCAGCAGCTTAAGTACGATAGTTCTAGAGCAGTTCTTC; CDR3 protein: CASSLSTIVLEQFF
J gene: TRBJ1-6; V gene: TRBV3-1; clone size: few; D gene: TRBD1; CDR3 DNA: TGTGCCAGCAGTTATACAGGGGAGGATTCACCCCTCCACTTT; CDR3 protein: CASSYTGEDSPLHF
J gene: TRBJ2-6; V gene: TRBV3-1; clone size: few; D gene: TRBD2; CDR3 DNA: TGTGCCAGCAGCCAGACTAATAGCGGGGGTGGGGCCAACGTCCTGACTTTC; CDR3 protein: CASSQTNSGGGANVLTF
J gene: TRBJ2-5; V gene: TRBV2; clone size: NA; D gene: NA; CDR3 DNA: TGTGCCAGTGCGGGGTTCGAGACCCAGTACTTC; CDR3 protein: CASAGFETQYF
J gene: TRBJ2-3; V gene: TRBV5-1; clone size: few; D gene: NA; CDR3 DNA: TGCGCCAGCAGCTTGTCCGGGGAGAGGGATACGCAGTATTTT; CDR3 protein: CASSLSGERDTQYF
J gene: TRBJ2-3; V gene: TRBV12-3/TRBV12-4; clone size: many; D gene: TRBD2; CDR3 DNA: TGTGCCAGCAGCCCGGGACTAGGTGAATATACGCAGTATTTT; CDR3 protein: CASSPGLGEYTQYF